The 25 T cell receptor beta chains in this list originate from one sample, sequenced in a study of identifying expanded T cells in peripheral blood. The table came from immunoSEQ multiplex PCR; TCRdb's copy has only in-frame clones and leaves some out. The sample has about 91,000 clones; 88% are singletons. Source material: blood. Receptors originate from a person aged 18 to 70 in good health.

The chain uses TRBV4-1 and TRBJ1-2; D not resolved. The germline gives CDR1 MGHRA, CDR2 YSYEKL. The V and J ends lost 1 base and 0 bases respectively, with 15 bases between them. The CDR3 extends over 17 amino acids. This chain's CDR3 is CASSQVDLGFANYGYTF. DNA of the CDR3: TGCGCCAGCAGCCAAGTTGATTTGGGCTTTGCTAACTATGGCTACACCTTC.

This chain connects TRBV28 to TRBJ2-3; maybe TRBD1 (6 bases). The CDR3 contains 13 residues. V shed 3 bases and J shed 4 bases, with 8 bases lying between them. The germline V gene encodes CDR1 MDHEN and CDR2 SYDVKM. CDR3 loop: CASSLNRADTQYF. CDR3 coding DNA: TGTGCCAGCAGTTTGAACAGGGCAGATACGCAGTATTTT. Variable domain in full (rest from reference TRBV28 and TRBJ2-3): DVKVTQSSRYLVKRTGEKVFLECVQDMDHENMFWYRQDPGLGLRLIYFSYDVKMKEKGDIPEGYSVSREKKERFSLILESASTNQTSMYLCASSLNRADTQYFGPGTRLTVL.

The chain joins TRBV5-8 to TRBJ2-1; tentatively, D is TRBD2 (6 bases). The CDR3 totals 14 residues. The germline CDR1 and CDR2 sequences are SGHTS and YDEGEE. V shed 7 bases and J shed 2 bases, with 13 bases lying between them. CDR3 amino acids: CASLRDLTYNEQFF. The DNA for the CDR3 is TGTGCCAGCCTCCGGGACTTAACCTACAATGAGCAGTTCTTC.

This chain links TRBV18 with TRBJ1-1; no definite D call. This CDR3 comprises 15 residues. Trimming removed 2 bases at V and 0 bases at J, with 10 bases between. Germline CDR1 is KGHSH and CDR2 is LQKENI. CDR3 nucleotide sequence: TGTGCCAGCTCACCATTGCCAGGAGTGAACACTGAAGCTTTCTTT. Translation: CASSPLPGVNTEAFF.

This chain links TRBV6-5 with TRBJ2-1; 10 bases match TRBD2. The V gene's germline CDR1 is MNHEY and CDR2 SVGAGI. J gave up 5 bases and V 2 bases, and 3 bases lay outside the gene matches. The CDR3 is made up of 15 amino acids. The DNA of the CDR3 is TGTGCCAGCAGTTACCGAACTAGCGGGAACAATGAGCAGTTCTTC. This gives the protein CASSYRTSGNNEQFF.

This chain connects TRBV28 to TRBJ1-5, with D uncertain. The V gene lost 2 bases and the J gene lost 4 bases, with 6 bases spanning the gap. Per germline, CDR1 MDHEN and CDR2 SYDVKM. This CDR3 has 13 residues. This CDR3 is CASSLPPNQPQHF. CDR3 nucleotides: TGTGCCAGCAGTTTACCTCCTAATCAGCCCCAGCATTTT.

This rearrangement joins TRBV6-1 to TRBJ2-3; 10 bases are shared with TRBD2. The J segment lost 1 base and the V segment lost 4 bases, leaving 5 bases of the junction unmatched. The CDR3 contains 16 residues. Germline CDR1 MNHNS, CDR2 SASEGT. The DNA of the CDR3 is TGTGCCAGCAGTGGAGAAGCGGGAGGGGGCACAGATACGCAGTATTTT. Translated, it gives CASSGEAGGGTDTQYF.

The CDR3 is CASSPGREQFF. The CDR3 nucleotides read TGTGCCAGCAGCCCTGGGAGGGAGCAGTTCTTC. This rearrangement joins TRBV6-5 to TRBJ2-1, with D maybe TRBD2 (6 bases). The CDR3 runs to 11 residues. V lost 6 bases and J 10 bases, leaving 10 bases between the germline ends. The germline CDR1 and CDR2 sequences are MNHEY and SVGAGI.

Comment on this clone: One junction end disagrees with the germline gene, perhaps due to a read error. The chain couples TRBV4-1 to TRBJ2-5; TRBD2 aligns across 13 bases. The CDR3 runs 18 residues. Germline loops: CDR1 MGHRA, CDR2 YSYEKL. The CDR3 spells CASSQVRGLAGIQETQYF. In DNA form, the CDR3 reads TGCGCCAGCAGTCAAGTAAGGGGACTAGCGGGGATCCAAGAGACCCAGTACTTC.

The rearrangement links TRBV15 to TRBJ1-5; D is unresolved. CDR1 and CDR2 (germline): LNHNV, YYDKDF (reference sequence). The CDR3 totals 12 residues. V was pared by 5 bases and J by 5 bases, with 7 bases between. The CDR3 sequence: CATSGSHQPQHF. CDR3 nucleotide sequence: TGTGCCACCAGCGGATCGCATCAGCCCCAGCATTTT.

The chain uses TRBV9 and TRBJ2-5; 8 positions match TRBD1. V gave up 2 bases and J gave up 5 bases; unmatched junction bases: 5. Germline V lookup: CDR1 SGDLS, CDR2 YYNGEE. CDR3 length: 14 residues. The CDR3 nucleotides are TGTGCCAGCAGCGTGGACAGGGAGGATGAGACCCAGTACTTC. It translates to CASSVDREDETQYF.

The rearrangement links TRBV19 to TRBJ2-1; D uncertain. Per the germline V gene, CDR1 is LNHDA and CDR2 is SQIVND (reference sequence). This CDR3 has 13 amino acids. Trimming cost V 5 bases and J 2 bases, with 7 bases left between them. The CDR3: CASSPSAYNEQFF. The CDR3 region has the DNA TGTGCCAGTAGTCCATCGGCCTACAATGAGCAGTTCTTC.

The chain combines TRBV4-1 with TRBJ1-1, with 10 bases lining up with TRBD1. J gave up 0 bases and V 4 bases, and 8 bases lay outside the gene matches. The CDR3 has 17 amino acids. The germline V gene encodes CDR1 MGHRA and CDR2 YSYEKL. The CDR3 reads CASSPGQGNTLNTEAFF. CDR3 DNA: TGCGCCAGCAGCCCGGGACAGGGGAATACCCTGAACACTGAAGCTTTCTTT.

The CDR3 loop reads CASSLVGGNYEQYF. CDR3 bases: TGCGCCAGCAGCTTGGTCGGAGGGAACTACGAGCAGTACTTC. The rearrangement links TRBV5-1 to TRBJ2-7; D is perhaps TRBD2 (6 bases). The CDR3 extends over 14 amino acids. The ends were cut back, 0 bases at V and 3 bases at J, with 10 bases in the middle. Germline V lookup: CDR1 SGHRS, CDR2 YFSETQ.

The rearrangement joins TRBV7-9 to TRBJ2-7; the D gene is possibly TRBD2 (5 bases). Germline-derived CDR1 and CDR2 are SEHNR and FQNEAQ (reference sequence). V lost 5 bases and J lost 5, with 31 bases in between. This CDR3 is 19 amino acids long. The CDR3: CASSTNRADSYSPLHEQYF. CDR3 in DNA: TGTGCCAGCAGCACCAATCGGGCGGACTCCTACTCACCTCTACACGAGCAGTACTTC.

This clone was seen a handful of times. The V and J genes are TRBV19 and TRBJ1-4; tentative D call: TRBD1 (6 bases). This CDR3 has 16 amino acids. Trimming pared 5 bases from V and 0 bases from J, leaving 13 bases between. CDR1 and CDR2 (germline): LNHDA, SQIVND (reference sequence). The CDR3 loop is CASSANRGPTNEKLFF. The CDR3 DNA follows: TGTGCCAGTAGTGCGAACCGGGGGCCAACTAATGAAAAACTGTTTTTT.

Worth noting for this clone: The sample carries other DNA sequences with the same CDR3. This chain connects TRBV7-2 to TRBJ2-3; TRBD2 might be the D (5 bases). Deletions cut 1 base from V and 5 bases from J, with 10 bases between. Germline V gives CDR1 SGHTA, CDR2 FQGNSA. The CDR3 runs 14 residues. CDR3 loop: CASSLGGGRDTQYF. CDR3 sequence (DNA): TGTGCCAGCAGCTTAGGAGGAGGTAGAGATACGCAGTATTTT.

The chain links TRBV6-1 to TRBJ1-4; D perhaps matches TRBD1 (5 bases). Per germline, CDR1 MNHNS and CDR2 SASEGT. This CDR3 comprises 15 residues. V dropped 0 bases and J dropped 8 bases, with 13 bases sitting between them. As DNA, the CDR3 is TGTGCCAGCAGTGAAGCCCCTGGGGGTCGAGAAAAACTGTTTTTT. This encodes CASSEAPGGREKLFF.

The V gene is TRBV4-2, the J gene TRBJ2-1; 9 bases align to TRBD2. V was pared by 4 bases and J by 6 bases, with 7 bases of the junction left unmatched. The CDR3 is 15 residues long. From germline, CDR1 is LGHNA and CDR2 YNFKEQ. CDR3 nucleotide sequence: TGTGCCAGCAGCCGAGAGCGGGAGGCTGGCAATGAGCAGTTCTTC. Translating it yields CASSREREAGNEQFF.

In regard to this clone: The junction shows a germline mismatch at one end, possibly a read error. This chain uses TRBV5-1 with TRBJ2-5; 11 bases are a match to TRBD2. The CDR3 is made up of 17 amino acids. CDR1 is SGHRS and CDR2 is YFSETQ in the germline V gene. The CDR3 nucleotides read TGCGCCAGCAGTTTGGACCTAGCGGGGGGAAACCAAGAGACCCAGTACTTC. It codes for CASSLDLAGGNQETQYF.

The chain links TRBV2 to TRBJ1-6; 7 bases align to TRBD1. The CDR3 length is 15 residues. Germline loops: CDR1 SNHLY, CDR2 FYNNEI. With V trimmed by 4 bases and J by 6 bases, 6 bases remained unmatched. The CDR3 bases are TGTGCCAGCAGTGTCAAGGGGGCGAGTAATTCACCCCTCCACTTT. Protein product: CASSVKGASNSPLHF.

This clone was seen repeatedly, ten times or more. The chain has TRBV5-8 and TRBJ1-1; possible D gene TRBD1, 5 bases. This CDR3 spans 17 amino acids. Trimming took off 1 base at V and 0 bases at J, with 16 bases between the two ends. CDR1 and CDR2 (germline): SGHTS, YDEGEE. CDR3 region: CASSLRSGEIMNTEAFF. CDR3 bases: TGTGCCAGCAGCTTGCGTTCGGGGGAGATCATGAACACTGAAGCTTTCTTT.

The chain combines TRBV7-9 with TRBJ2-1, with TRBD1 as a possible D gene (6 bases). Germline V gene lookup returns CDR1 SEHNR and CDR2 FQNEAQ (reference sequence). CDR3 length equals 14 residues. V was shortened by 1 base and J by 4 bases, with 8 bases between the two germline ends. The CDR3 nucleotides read TGTGCCAGCAGCTTAGAGGGGGAATACAATGAGCAGTTCTTC. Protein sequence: CASSLEGEYNEQFF.

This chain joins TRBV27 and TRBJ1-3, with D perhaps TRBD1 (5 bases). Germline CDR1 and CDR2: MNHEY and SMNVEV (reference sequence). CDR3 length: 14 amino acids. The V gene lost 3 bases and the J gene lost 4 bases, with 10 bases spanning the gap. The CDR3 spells CASSFAGQGNTIYF. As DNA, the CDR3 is TGTGCCAGCAGTTTCGCGGGGCAAGGAAACACCATATATTTT.

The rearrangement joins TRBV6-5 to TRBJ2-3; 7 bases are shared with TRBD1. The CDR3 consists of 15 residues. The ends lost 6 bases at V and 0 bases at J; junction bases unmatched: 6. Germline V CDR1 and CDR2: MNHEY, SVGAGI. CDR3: CASRIRQGSTDTQYF. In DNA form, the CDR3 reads TGTGCCAGCAGGATAAGACAGGGCAGCACAGATACGCAGTATTTT.